This TCR beta chain was captured by sequencing in a study of PD-1 blockade in classical Hodgkin lymphoma. Whole-study findings and limits: Reported findings placed baseline TCR diversity lower in newly diagnosed patients (compared with healthy donors). At C4D1, TCR diversity had climbed significantly for CD4+ cells, though not for CD8+ cells. Newly diagnosed patients and complete responders had comparable diversity at baseline.

The table came from immunoSEQ multiplex PCR; TCRdb's copy has only in-frame clones and leaves some out. This sample has 110,000 or so clones; approximately 90% occur once, and the top ten carry around 20%. Concerning this clone: Its antigen remains unidentified.

V lost 4 bases, J lost 3 bases, and 15 bases lay in between. CDR1 is GTSNPN and CDR2 is SVGIG in the germline V gene (reference sequence). This CDR3 is built from 14 residues. Time point denoted: cycle 4 day 1 (C4D1), after five to seven weeks of nivolumab. With no exception, relapse followed autologous stem cell transplantation in all patients, and brentuximab vedotin exposure varied. The sequences come from peripheral blood mononuclear cells (PBMCs), collected before the fourth cycle of nivolumab. The clonotype was recovered from a human donor with classical Hodgkin lymphoma. The chain is built from TRBV30 and TRBJ1-1; D ambiguous. In nucleotides, the CDR3 is TGTGCCTGGAAACCGGGCCTTCACGACACTGAAGCTTTCTTT. It translates to CAWKPGLHDTEAFF.